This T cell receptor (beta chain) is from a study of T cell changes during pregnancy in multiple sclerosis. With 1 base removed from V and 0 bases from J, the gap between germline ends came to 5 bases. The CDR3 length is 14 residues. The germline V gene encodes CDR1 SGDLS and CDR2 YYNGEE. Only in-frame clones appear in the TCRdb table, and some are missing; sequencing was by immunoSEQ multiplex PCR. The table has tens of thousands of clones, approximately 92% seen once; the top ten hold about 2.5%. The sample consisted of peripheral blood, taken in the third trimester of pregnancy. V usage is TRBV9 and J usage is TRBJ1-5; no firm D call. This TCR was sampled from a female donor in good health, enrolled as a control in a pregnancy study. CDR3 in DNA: TGTGCCAGCAGCGTATCAGGTAGCAATCAGCCCCAGCATTTT. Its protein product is CASSVSGSNQPQHF.